The rows below give T cell receptor beta chains drawn from one sample of a study of blood T cell repertoires in COVID-19. Using immunoSEQ multiplex PCR, the repertoire was profiled, and TCRdb retains in-frame clones only, with some absent. Of approximately 250,000 clones in the sample, 88% were seen once. Material for sequencing was PBMCs or T cells enriched from blood (not recorded which). These receptors were collected from a woman in her forties with acute COVID-19. The conserved cysteine and the conserved F or W are not part of the CDR3 here.

v_call	j_call	cdr3_aa
TRBV4-2	TRBJ2-1	ASSPELAGVHNEQF
TRBV19	TRBJ1-6	ASNKDRGSGSPLH
TRBV30	TRBJ2-7	AWSRDTYEQY
TRBV6-5	TRBJ1-1	ASIGVGYTEAF
TRBV7-9	TRBJ1-2	ASSRDRGYGYT
TRBV4-1	TRBJ1-2	ASSQVTTGANYGYT
TRBV2	TRBJ1-4	ASRARLGGAGELF
TRBV10-3	TRBJ2-1	AISDRGRANEQF
TRBV7-2	TRBJ1-1	ASSLLQGSTEAF
TRBV5-1	TRBJ2-5	ASSQGLAGRGETQY
TRBV5-8	TRBJ1-6	ASSLLEGMVTYNSPLH
TRBV7-2	TRBJ2-2	ASSFSGGPAGELF
TRBV5-1	TRBJ2-7	ASSPTGVEQY
TRBV19	TRBJ2-2	ASSIRGANTGELF
TRBV4-2	TRBJ2-2	ASSQDGSSGGAVGELF
TRBV18	TRBJ2-7	ASSPGTGNYEQY
TRBV19	TRBJ1-4	ASSITGAPVPNEKLF
TRBV3-1/TRBV3-2	TRBJ1-5	ASSQDPGRNQPQH
TRBV7-9	TRBJ1-2	ASSSQVDRAYGYT
TRBV4-3	TRBJ1-6	ASSQVGPRAVRSYNSPLH
TRBV11-3	TRBJ2-1	ASSPATGRARDEQF
TRBV7-9	TRBJ2-1	ASSLGQGAHNEQF
TRBV7-2	TRBJ2-3	ASSLGATDTQY
TRBV7-2	TRBJ1-2	ASSLLQGYSPGYT
TRBV2	TRBJ2-3	ASSEGTVTDTQY
TRBV5-4	TRBJ1-6	ASSPGAGGDSPLH
TRBV2	TRBJ1-5	ASSVVGQAGNQPQH
TRBV10-2	TRBJ2-4	ASSVSKNIQY
TRBV7-8	TRBJ1-2	ASSLLQGRGYT
TRBV7-8	TRBJ1-6	ASSLLVDTTSPLH
TRBV7-9	TRBJ1-2	ASSLGRVSYT
TRBV7-2	TRBJ1-6	ASSLWGRAGNSPLH
TRBV11-2	TRBJ2-7	ASTRSYEQY
TRBV19	TRBJ1-4	ASSKTGTGAQGYNEKLF
TRBV10-3	TRBJ2-5	AISASFGLETQY
TRBV9	TRBJ1-4	ASSGQGTFYEKLF
TRBV9	TRBJ1-2	ASSLLPGQSRFYGYT
TRBV18	TRBJ1-5	ASSPPGADSNQPQH
TRBV3-1/TRBV3-2	TRBJ2-6	ASTSGQGGSGANVLT
TRBV4-1	TRBJ2-2	ASSQDGIPGELF
TRBV10-1	TRBJ2-1	ASSRGTAYNEQF